What follows is one T cell receptor (beta chain) and its context. The antigen is undetermined. At the Johns Hopkins FTIC core, DNA taken from cultured CD4+ T cells was sequenced by way of the Oncomine TCR Beta short-read assay. TCRdb processed the PCR reads anew with MiXCR; each CDR3 protein has one entry. The sample gives fewer than 15,000 distinct CDR3 sequences, 45% to 65% of which show up once; roughly 12% is in the top ten. The data originate from a study of vaccination and CD4 T cells after COVID-19. V shed 5 bases and J shed 8 bases, with 9 bases lying between them. Germline CDR1 MDHEN, CDR2 SYDVKM. The CDR3 runs to 11 residues. Noted treatment: roughly nine-day PBMC culture with coronavirus spike peptide pools or control peptides (ViraFEST assay). The study's findings and limits: A median of roughly 87% of reactive clones, in convalescent patients, became evident only post-vaccination. Spike mono-reactivity was shown by 304 of 307 vaccine-specific clones in convalescent patients.

The V and J genes are TRBV28 and TRBJ1-2, with D maybe TRBD1 (6 bases). The receptor's source is a human donor who had recovered from COVID-19. Sequenced: CD4+ T cells from blood, cultured in vitro. The CDR3 region is CASSRTVGYTF. CDR3 DNA: TGTGCCAGCAGTCGGACAGTAGGCTACACCTTC.